This T cell receptor beta chain is from a study of T cell responses to AZD1222 COVID-19 vaccine. Notes on the study in general: There were mostly white British donors and more females than males, and clonal diversity was possibly underestimated.

Assay: immunoSEQ multiplex PCR; the TCRdb copy retains only in-frame clones and omits some. The data hold about 130,000 clones, with just under 95% observed a single time. CDR1 and CDR2 from the germline V gene are SNHLY and FYNNEI. The CDR3 covers 14 residues. V dropped 11 bases and J dropped 0 bases, with 14 bases sitting between them. Turning to this clone: Its antigen is not identified.

V is TRBV2 and J is TRBJ1-5; D is unresolved. The sample in question was peripheral blood, obtained 28 days after the second AZD1222 dose. The sequence was obtained from an adult who received the AZD1222 COVID-19 vaccine. CDR3 in amino acids: CASTKRYSNQPQHF. For the CDR3, the DNA is TGTGCCTCTACGAAAAGGTATAGCAATCAGCCCCAGCATTTT.